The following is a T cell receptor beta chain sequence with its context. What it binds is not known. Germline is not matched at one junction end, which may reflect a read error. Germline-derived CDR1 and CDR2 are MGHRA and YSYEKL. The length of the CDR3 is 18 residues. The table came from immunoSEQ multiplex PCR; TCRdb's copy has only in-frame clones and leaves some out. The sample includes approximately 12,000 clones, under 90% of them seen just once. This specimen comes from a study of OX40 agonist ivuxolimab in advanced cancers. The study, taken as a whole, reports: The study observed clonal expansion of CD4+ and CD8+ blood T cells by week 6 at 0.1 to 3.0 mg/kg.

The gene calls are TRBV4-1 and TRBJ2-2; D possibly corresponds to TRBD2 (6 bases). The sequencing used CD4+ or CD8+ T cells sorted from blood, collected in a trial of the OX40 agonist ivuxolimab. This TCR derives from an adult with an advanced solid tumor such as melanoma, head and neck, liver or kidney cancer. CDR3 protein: CASNQELRGGLNTGELFF. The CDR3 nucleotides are TGCGCCAGCAACCAAGAATTACGGGGAGGCTTAAACACCGGGGAGCTGTTTTTT.